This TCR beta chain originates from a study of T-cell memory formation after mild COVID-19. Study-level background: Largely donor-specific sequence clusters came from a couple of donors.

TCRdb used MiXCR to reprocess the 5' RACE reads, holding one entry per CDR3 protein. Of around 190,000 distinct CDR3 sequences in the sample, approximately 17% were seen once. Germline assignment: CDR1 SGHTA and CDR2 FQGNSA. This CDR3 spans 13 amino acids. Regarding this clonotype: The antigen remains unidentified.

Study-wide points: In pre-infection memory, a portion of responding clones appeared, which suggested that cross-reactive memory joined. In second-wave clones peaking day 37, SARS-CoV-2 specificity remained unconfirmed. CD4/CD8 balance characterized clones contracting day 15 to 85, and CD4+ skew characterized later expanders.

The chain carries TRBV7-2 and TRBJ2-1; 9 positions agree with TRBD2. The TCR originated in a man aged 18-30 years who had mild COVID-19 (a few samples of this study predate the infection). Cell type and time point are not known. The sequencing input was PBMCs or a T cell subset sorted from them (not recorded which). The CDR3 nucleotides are TGTGCTGCGGGAGGGTATCGGTACAATGAGCAGTTCTTC. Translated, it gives CAAGGYRYNEQFF.